Listed below are T cell receptor beta chains from one sample, sequenced in a study of OX40 agonist ivuxolimab in advanced cancers. Only in-frame clones appear in the TCRdb table, and some are missing; sequencing was by immunoSEQ multiplex PCR. The sample yields 25,000 to 35,000 clones, 85% seen once. The sample consisted of CD4+ or CD8+ T cells sorted from blood, taken in a trial of the OX40 agonist ivuxolimab. These receptor sequences come from an adult with an advanced solid tumor such as melanoma, head and neck, liver or kidney cancer. Each CDR3 is given with its conserved first and last residue. Fields, in order: D gene, V gene, J gene, clone size, CDR3 DNA, CDR3 protein. D genes are given only for firm matches. Not all rows give a size; the values are once, few, many and, for expanded clones, a class.

-,TRBV15,TRBJ1-4,-,TGTGCCACCAGCAGAAGGGGTACCTCTAATGAAAAACTGTTTTTT,CATSRRGTSNEKLFF
-,TRBV29-1,TRBJ2-3,-,TGCAGCGTTGAAGATGGCACAAGCTGGGATACGCAGTATTTT,CSVEDGTSWDTQYF
TRBD1,TRBV7-9,TRBJ1-6,few,TGTGCCAGCAGCTTAGTAGGACAGGGGTCAAGGGGAAAAAATTCACCCCTCCACTTT,CASSLVGQGSRGKNSPLHF
-,TRBV29-1,TRBJ1-3,-,TGCAGCGTTCCAATCGGCGGAAACACCATATATTTT,CSVPIGGNTIYF
-,TRBV29-1,TRBJ2-2,-,TGCAGCGTTGAACCCCACACCGGGGAGCTGTTTTTT,CSVEPHTGELFF
-,TRBV7-2,TRBJ1-4,-,TGTGCCAGCAGCCCCAACACAGGGGAAAAACTGTTTTTT,CASSPNTGEKLFF
TRBD1,TRBV4-2,TRBJ1-6,-,TGTGCCAGCAGCCAGGGACAGTTGAGCTCCTATAATTCACCCCTCCACTTT,CASSQGQLSSYNSPLHF
TRBD1,TRBV10-3,TRBJ2-5,once,TGTGCCATCAATTCTTCCCGGGAAAACAGGGCGGACAGGGAGACCCAGTACTTC,CAINSSRENRADRETQYF
-,TRBV30,TRBJ1-2,-,TGTGCCTGGAACCCTGCGGGAAACTATGGCTACACCTTC,CAWNPAGNYGYTF
TRBD2,TRBV2,TRBJ2-3,-,TGTGCCAGCAGAACTGAGGGTAGCGGGGCGGCAGATACGCAGTATTTT,CASRTEGSGAADTQYF
-,TRBV9,TRBJ1-5,-,TGTGCCAGCAGCCCGACCGTTAGCAATCAGCCCCAGCATTTT,CASSPTVSNQPQHF
-,TRBV6-1,TRBJ1-5,-,TGTGCCAGCAGTGAGGGTCATTCCCCCCAGCCCCAGCATTTT,CASSEGHSPQPQHF
TRBD2,TRBV4-1,TRBJ2-1,-,TGCGCCAGCAGCCAAGTCCTGACGTGGACTAGGGACAATGAGCAGTTCTTC,CASSQVLTWTRDNEQFF
-,TRBV7-6,TRBJ1-4,-,TGTGCCAGCAGCTACCGGGACGGAGCAACTAATGAAAAACTGTTTTTT,CASSYRDGATNEKLFF
TRBD2,TRBV6-4,TRBJ2-1,-,TGTGCCAGCAGTGACTCCACTAGCGGATCCTACAATGAGCAGTTCTTC,CASSDSTSGSYNEQFF
TRBD1,TRBV7-6,TRBJ1-1,-,TGTGCCAGCAGAACCGGGACAGACACTGAAGCTTTCTTT,CASRTGTDTEAFF
-,TRBV29-1,TRBJ2-6,-,TGCAGCGTTGAAGACGGGATCTCTGGGGCCAACGTCCTGACTTTC,CSVEDGISGANVLTF
-,TRBV27,TRBJ2-2,-,TGTGCCAGCAGTTTAACGGGGAACACCGGGGAGCTGTTTTTT,CASSLTGNTGELFF
-,TRBV19,TRBJ2-1,-,TGTGCCAGTAGTATGCGGACAGTAAACTCCTACAATGAGCAGTTCTTC,CASSMRTVNSYNEQFF
-,TRBV9,TRBJ2-2,-,TGTGCCAGCAGCGCCAAACGGATGGCCGGGGAGCTGTTTTTT,CASSAKRMAGELFF
TRBD1,TRBV28,TRBJ1-4,-,TGTGCCAGCAGTATAGAGGGACAGGGGAATGAAAAACTGTTTTTT,CASSIEGQGNEKLFF
TRBD2,TRBV4-2,TRBJ2-7,-,TGTGCCAGCAGCTATCGACTAGCGGGGGGGTACGAGCAGTACTTC,CASSYRLAGGYEQYF
-,TRBV7-2,TRBJ1-3,-,TGTGCCAGCACCTTAGGGAGCTCTGGAAACACCATATATTTT,CASTLGSSGNTIYF
TRBD1,TRBV29-1,TRBJ2-7,-,TGCAGCGTTGTACAGACAGGGCTCGCCTACGAGCAGTACTTC,CSVVQTGLAYEQYF
-,TRBV27,TRBJ2-7,-,TGTGCCAGCAGTCATGGGGGCGAGCAGTACTTC,CASSHGGEQYF
TRBD2,TRBV19,TRBJ2-3,-,TGTGCCAGTAGTGTACTAGCGGGGGTAGGTGATACGCAGTATTTT,CASSVLAGVGDTQYF
-,TRBV7-3,TRBJ2-5,-,TGTGCCAGCAGCTTGAGCTACCAAGAGACCCAGTACTTC,CASSLSYQETQYF
-,TRBV5-1,TRBJ1-5,-,TGCGCCAGCAGCTCCACCGGGGCCCTGGGTCAGCCCCAGCATTTT,CASSSTGALGQPQHF
-,TRBV9,TRBJ1-6,once,TGTGCCAGCAGCGACGGGACTCCTGCTCCTAATTCACCCCTCCACTTT,CASSDGTPAPNSPLHF
-,TRBV7-8,TRBJ2-7,-,TGTGCCAGCAGCTTCCCCTATCCCAGGGTACAATACGAGCAGTACTTC,CASSFPYPRVQYEQYF
-,TRBV27,TRBJ2-1,once,TGTGCCAGCAGTTCCCTGGGGGTTCGACAGAACAATGAGCAGTTCTTC,CASSSLGVRQNNEQFF